These 28 T cell receptor beta chains came from one sample sequenced in a study of T cell responses to AZD1222 COVID-19 vaccine. Repertoires were generated with immunoSEQ multiplex PCR, while TCRdb's copy carries only in-frame clones and drops some. The sample records roughly 50,000 clones, roughly 90% being singletons. Material: peripheral blood, obtained on day 0 of AZD1222 vaccination. All receptors come from an adult in good health.

This chain joins TRBV10-3 and TRBJ1-5, with D unresolved. V was pared by 10 bases and J by 0 bases, with 13 bases between. This CDR3 has 14 residues. CDR1 and CDR2 (germline): ENHRY, SYGVKD. Here the CDR3 DNA reads TGTGCCACCTCGAAGGAGGATAGCAATCAGCCCCAGCATTTT. This sequence encodes CATSKEDSNQPQHF.

V is TRBV11-2 and J is TRBJ2-1, with 13 nucleotides matching TRBD2. V shed 1 base, J shed 7 bases, and the junction held 7 bases outside the gene matches. CDR3 length: 17 amino acids. Germline CDR1 is SGHAT and CDR2 is FQNNGV. The CDR3 DNA sequence: TGTGCCAGCAGCTTAGCTCTGAGGACTAGCGGGAGAAATGAGCAGTTCTTC. This codes for CASSLALRTSGRNEQFF.

V is TRBV5-1 and J is TRBJ2-7, with 8 positions matching TRBD2. The CDR3 is 15 amino acids. Trimming removed 4 bases from V and 0 bases from J; junction bases left unmatched: 6. Germline CDR1 is SGHRS and CDR2 is YFSETQ. CDR3 DNA: TGCGCCAGCAGCCTTCTGGCGGGAGGCTCCTACGAGCAGTACTTC. It specifies CASSLLAGGSYEQYF.

The V gene is TRBV11-2, the J gene TRBJ2-6; D gene uncertain. The length of the CDR3 is 19 residues. Deletions cut 5 bases from V and 1 base from J, with 21 bases between. Germline lookup yields CDR1 SGHAT and CDR2 FQNNGV. The CDR3 bases are TGTGCCAGCAGCCCCACCGGCGGCAGGATATCGTCTGGGGCCAACGTCCTGACTTTC. Its protein product is CASSPTGGRISSGANVLTF.

The CDR3 nucleotides are TGCGCCAGCAGCCCCAAGACAGGGGACACCGGGGAGCTGTTTTTT. Translation gives CASSPKTGDTGELFF. This chain joins TRBV5-1 and TRBJ2-2, with TRBD1 identical over 8 bases. The CDR3 is 15 residues long. Trimming at V came to 4 bases and at J to 3 bases, leaving 5 bases not matched to a gene. Germline V gives CDR1 SGHRS, CDR2 YFSETQ. Using reference TRBV5-1 and TRBJ2-2 for the parts outside the CDR3, the full variable domain is KAGVTQTPRYLIKTRGQQVTLSCSPISGHRSVSWYQQTPGQGLQFLFEYFSETQRNKGNFPGRFSGRQFSNSRSEMNVSTLELGDSALYLCASSPKTGDTGELFFGEGSRLTVL.

The rearrangement links TRBV18 to TRBJ2-7; no reliable D call. The CDR3 loop spans 14 amino acids. The germline V gene has CDR1 KGHSH and CDR2 LQKENI. V was shortened by 2 bases and J by 0 bases, with 8 bases between the two germline ends. The CDR3 protein is CASSPEATSYEQYF. The CDR3 DNA is TGTGCCAGCTCACCAGAGGCAACCTCCTACGAGCAGTACTTC.

The chain links TRBV7-3 to TRBJ2-2, with 10 nucleotides matching TRBD2. The CDR3 consists of 14 residues. The germline V gene encodes CDR1 SGHTA and CDR2 FQGTGA. V shed 7 bases, J shed 6 bases, and the junction held 5 bases outside the gene matches. CDR3 coding DNA: TGTGCCAGCAAACGCAGCGGGAGGGCCGGGGAGCTGTTTTTT. It is translated as CASKRSGRAGELFF.

Only one count was recorded for this clone. The V gene is TRBV28, the J gene TRBJ2-7; 10 positions match TRBD2. Trimming at V came to 6 bases and at J to 3 bases, leaving 5 bases not matched to a gene. In germline, CDR1 is MDHEN, CDR2 SYDVKM. The CDR3 is 14 residues long. The CDR3 here is CASSPWTSGYEQYF. DNA for the CDR3: TGTGCCAGCAGCCCCTGGACTAGCGGCTACGAGCAGTACTTC.

This clone was counted a single time. This chain connects TRBV7-2 to TRBJ2-2; D possibly corresponds to TRBD2 (6 bases). The V end was cut by 3 bases, the J end by 3 bases, with 17 bases between. In germline, CDR1 is SGHTA, CDR2 FQGNSA. CDR3 length: 17 residues. The CDR3 coding sequence is TGTGCCAGCAGCTTTCTGGGTCGGCTAGCGTACACCGGGGAGCTGTTTTTT. Translating it yields CASSFLGRLAYTGELFF.

The chain's CDR3 is CASSLVGLRDEAFF. CDR3 nucleotide sequence: TGTGCCAGCAGCTTAGTAGGGCTGAGGGATGAAGCTTTCTTT. The chain links TRBV11-2 to TRBJ1-1; the D is unclear. CDR1 SGHAT and CDR2 FQNNGV come from the germline V gene. Trimming took 1 base from V and 7 from J, leaving 13 bases between them. The CDR3 covers 14 residues.

The CDR3 region is CASSWREGAYEQYF. CDR3 DNA: TGTGCCAGCAGTTGGCGGGAGGGGGCCTACGAGCAGTACTTC. The rearrangement joins TRBV27 to TRBJ2-7; 9 nucleotides agree with TRBD2. With 4 bases clipped from V and 2 bases from J, the junction kept 3 bases outside the gene matches. Germline V lookup: CDR1 MNHEY, CDR2 SMNVEV (reference sequence). This CDR3 has 14 amino acids.

The V and J genes are TRBV3-1 (or the pseudogene TRBV3-2) and TRBJ2-7, with 9 bases lining up with TRBD2. Germline V CDR1 and CDR2: LGHDT, YNNKEL (reference sequence). V was pared by 0 bases and J by 2 bases, with 14 bases of the junction left unmatched. The CDR3 sequence is 19 residues long. The CDR3: CASSQDHSFGGRAPYEQYF. In nucleotides, the CDR3 is TGTGCCAGCAGCCAAGATCATTCGTTCGGCGGGAGGGCCCCCTACGAGCAGTACTTC.

CDR3 region: CASRSGRGREKLFF. CDR3 nucleotide sequence: TGTGCCAGCAGATCGGGTAGGGGACGAGAAAAACTGTTTTTT. V usage is TRBV6-5 and J usage is TRBJ1-4; the D gene is possibly TRBD1 (5 bases). Germline assignment: CDR1 MNHEY and CDR2 SVGAGI. V gave up 6 bases and J gave up 8 bases, with 16 bases separating them. The CDR3 consists of 14 residues.

The chain recombines TRBV7-2 with TRBJ2-1, with TRBD1 identical over 9 bases. CDR3 length equals 13 residues. Germline V gene lookup returns CDR1 SGHTA and CDR2 FQGNSA. Losses at the gene ends were 1 base for V and 8 bases for J; bases not matched to a gene: 0. The CDR3 DNA reads as TGTGCCAGCAGCTTAGACAGGGGGCATGAGCAGTTCTTC. Translating it yields CASSLDRGHEQFF.

The chain carries TRBV15 and TRBJ2-3; TRBD2 aligns across 12 bases. V trimming: 2 bases; J trimming: 2 bases; junction bases outside the gene matches: 8. CDR1 and CDR2 (germline): LNHNV, YYDKDF (reference sequence). This CDR3 has 18 residues. CDR3 protein: CATSRRLAGDYFTDTQYF. The CDR3 DNA reads as TGTGCCACCAGCAGAAGACTAGCGGGAGATTACTTCACAGATACGCAGTATTTT.

The CDR3 DNA follows: TGCGCCAGCAGACCCGGGACAGCCGGGGAGACCCAGTACTTC. Residues: CASRPGTAGETQYF. This chain links TRBV10-2 with TRBJ2-5; 7 bases line up with TRBD1. The CDR3 has 14 amino acids. Germline CDR1 and CDR2: WSHSY and SAAADI. J lost 5 bases, V lost 6 bases, and 9 bases had no gene match.

V usage is TRBV3-1 (or the pseudogene TRBV3-2) and J usage is TRBJ1-2; tentatively, D is TRBD1 (6 bases). The CDR3 is 14 residues long. V shed 4 bases and J shed 2 bases, with 11 bases lying between them. Germline-derived CDR1 and CDR2 are LGHDT and YNNKEL (reference sequence). The CDR3, as DNA: TGTGCCAGCAGCCCCGTTACAGGGAACTATGGCTACACCTTC. Protein product: CASSPVTGNYGYTF.

The rearrangement joins TRBV5-4 to TRBJ2-6; D is possibly TRBD1 (5 bases). The V gene's germline CDR1 is SGHNT and CDR2 YYREEE (reference sequence). V was trimmed by 3 bases and J by 2 bases, leaving 9 bases between them. There are 15 residues in the CDR3. The CDR3: CASSWGSPGANVLTF. CDR3 bases: TGTGCCAGCAGCTGGGGCTCGCCTGGGGCCAACGTCCTGACTTTC.

The gene calls are TRBV6-2 or TRBV6-3 and TRBJ2-7, with 7 bases fitting TRBD1. Germline V gene sequence: CDR1 MNHEY, CDR2 SVGEGT. V was clipped by 2 bases and J by 3 bases; unmatched bases: 4. This CDR3 is built from 14 residues. As DNA, the CDR3 is TGTGCCAGCAGTTACGGGACAGCGATCTACGAGCAGTACTTC. Its protein product is CASSYGTAIYEQYF.

There are a few counts of this clone. J is TRBJ2-2 and V is TRBV19; D may be TRBD2 (5 bases). This CDR3 spans 15 amino acids. V was trimmed by 2 bases and J by 1 base, leaving 8 bases between them. The germline V gene has CDR1 LNHDA and CDR2 SQIVND (reference sequence). The CDR3 region has the DNA TGTGCCAGTAGTATAAACGGGGTGAACACCGGGGAGCTGTTTTTT. Protein: CASSINGVNTGELFF.

The V call is TRBV5-1, the J call TRBJ1-4, with a weak D call TRBD1 (6 bases). Germline V gene data show CDR1 as SGHRS and CDR2 as YFSETQ. Trimming took 4 bases from V and 3 from J, leaving 13 bases between them. The CDR3 consists of 15 residues. For the CDR3, the DNA is TGCGCCAGCAGCGCTTACAGGGAGGCTAATGAAAAACTGTTTTTT. Translating it yields CASSAYREANEKLFF.

The chain combines TRBV6-5 with TRBJ2-7; TRBD2 matches at 10 bases. The CDR3 length is 16 residues. With V trimmed by 0 bases and J by 0 bases, 2 bases remained unmatched. Germline values: CDR1 MNHEY, CDR2 SVGAGI. The CDR3 region has the DNA TGTGCCAGCAGTTACTCTGGGACTAGCGCCTCCTACGAGCAGTACTTC. Encoded protein: CASSYSGTSASYEQYF.

CDR3 nucleotide sequence: TGTGCCACCGGGGGGACTGGACTAAGCACAGATACGCAGTATTTT. Translating gives CATGGTGLSTDTQYF. The chain employs TRBV24-1 and TRBJ2-3, with D maybe TRBD2 (6 bases). V lost 9 bases, J lost 0 bases, and 15 bases lay in between. This CDR3 has 15 amino acids. Germline CDR1 reads KGHDR; CDR2 reads SFDVKD.

The chain combines TRBV4-1 with TRBJ1-5; TRBD1 might be the D (5 bases). In germline, CDR1 is MGHRA, CDR2 YSYEKL. This CDR3 spans 11 amino acids. CDR3 DNA: TGCGTCCCAGGGAGGGATCAGCCCCAGCATTTT. Translation: CVPGRDQPQHF.

The chain combines TRBV19 with TRBJ1-6, with no clear D. V was trimmed by 0 bases and J by 7 bases, leaving 7 bases between them. The CDR3 contains 14 residues. Germline assignment: CDR1 LNHDA and CDR2 SQIVND (reference sequence). CDR3 DNA: TGTGCCAGTAGTATAGAGGCGGGGAATTCACCCCTCCACTTT. Its protein is CASSIEAGNSPLHF.

The chain links TRBV19 to TRBJ2-1; D may match TRBD1 or TRBD2 (5 bases each). The germline V and J ends were trimmed by 6 bases and 2 bases, with 14 bases remaining between them. CDR1 is LNHDA and CDR2 is SQIVND in the germline V gene (reference sequence). This CDR3 has 15 residues. This CDR3 reads CASRKPGLTYNEQFF. In DNA form, the CDR3 reads TGTGCCAGTAGAAAGCCGGGGCTGACCTACAATGAGCAGTTCTTC.

V gene TRBV28 combines with J gene TRBJ2-3; D remains ambiguous. Per germline, CDR1 MDHEN and CDR2 SYDVKM. V gave up 3 bases and J gave up 7 bases, with 8 bases separating them. The CDR3 length is 12 residues. The CDR3 region is CASSFRRNTQYF. CDR3 bases: TGTGCCAGCAGTTTTAGGAGAAATACGCAGTATTTT.

CDR3 in amino acids: CASSVTGSPIGNTEAFF. DNA of the CDR3: TGTGCCAGCTCAGTAACCGGGTCCCCGATCGGGAACACTGAAGCTTTCTTT. This sequence joins TRBV18 and TRBJ1-1, with no clear D. The CDR3 length is 17 residues. V lost 5 bases and J lost 1, with 20 bases in between. Germline lookup yields CDR1 KGHSH and CDR2 LQKENI.